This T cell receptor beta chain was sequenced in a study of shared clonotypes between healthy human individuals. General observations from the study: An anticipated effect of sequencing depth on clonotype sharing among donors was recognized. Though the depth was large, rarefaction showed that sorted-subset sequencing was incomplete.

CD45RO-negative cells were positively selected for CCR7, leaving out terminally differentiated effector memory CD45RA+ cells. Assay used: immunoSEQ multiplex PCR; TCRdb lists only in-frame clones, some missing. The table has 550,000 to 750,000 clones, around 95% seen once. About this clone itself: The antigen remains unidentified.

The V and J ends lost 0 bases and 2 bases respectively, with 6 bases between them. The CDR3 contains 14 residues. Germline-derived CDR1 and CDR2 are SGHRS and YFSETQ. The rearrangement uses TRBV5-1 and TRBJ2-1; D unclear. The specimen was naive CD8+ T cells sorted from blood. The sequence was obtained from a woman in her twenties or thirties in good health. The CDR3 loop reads CASSLEATYNEQFF. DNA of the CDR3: TGCGCCAGCAGCTTGGAAGCTACCTACAATGAGCAGTTCTTC.